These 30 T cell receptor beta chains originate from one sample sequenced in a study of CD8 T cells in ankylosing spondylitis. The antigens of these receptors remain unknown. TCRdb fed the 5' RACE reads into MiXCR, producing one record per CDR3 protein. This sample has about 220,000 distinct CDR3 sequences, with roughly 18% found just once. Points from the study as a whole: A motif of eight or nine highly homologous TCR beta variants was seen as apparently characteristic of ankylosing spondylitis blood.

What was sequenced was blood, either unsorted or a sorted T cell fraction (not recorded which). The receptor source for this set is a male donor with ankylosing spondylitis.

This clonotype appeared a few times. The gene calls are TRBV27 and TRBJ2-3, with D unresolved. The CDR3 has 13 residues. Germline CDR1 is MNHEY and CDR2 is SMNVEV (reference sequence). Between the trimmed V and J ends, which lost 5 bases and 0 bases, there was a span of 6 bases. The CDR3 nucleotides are TGTGCCAGCAGTGATGATAGCACAGATACGCAGTATTTT. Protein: CASSDDSTDTQYF.

CDR3 amino acids: CASSLERQPYNYGYTF. CDR3 sequence (DNA): TGCGCCAGCAGCTTGGAGCGACAGCCCTACAACTATGGCTACACCTTC. J is TRBJ1-2 and V is TRBV5-1; TRBD1 might be the D (5 bases). Germline CDR1 and CDR2: SGHRS and YFSETQ. Deletions cut 0 bases from V and 2 bases from J, with 14 bases between. This CDR3 comprises 16 residues.

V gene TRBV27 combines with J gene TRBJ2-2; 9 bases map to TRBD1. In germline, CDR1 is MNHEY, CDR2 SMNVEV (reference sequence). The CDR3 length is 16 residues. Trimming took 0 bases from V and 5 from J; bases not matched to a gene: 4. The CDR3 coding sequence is TGTGCCAGCAGTTTATCGGGGACAGGGCTGACCGGGGAGCTGTTTTTT. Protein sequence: CASSLSGTGLTGELFF.

As DNA, the CDR3 is TGTGCCAGCAGTTTAGGGACTAGCGGGAGGGAGACCCAGTACTTC. Translation: CASSLGTSGRETQYF. This sequence joins TRBV28 and TRBJ2-5, with TRBD2 identical over 15 bases. In germline, CDR1 is MDHEN, CDR2 SYDVKM. The CDR3 has 15 residues. J was trimmed by 5 bases and V by 2 bases; bases with no gene match: 0.

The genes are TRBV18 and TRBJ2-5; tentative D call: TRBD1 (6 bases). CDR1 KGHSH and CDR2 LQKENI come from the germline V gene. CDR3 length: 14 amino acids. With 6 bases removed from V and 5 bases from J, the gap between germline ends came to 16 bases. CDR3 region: CASSRIGGEETQYF. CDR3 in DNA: TGTGCCAGCTCCCGGATAGGGGGAGAGGAGACCCAGTACTTC.

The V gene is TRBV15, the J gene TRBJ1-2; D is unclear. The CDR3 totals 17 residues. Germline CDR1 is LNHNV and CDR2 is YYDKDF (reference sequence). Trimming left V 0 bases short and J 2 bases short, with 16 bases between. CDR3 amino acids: CATSRDGVVRHNYGYTF. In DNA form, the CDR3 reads TGTGCCACCAGCAGAGATGGGGTAGTCAGACACAACTATGGCTACACCTTC.

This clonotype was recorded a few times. The CDR3 region is CASLGAHYGYTF. CDR3 nucleotides: TGTGCCAGCCTGGGGGCCCACTATGGCTACACCTTC. The V and J genes are TRBV9 and TRBJ1-2; possibly TRBD1 for D (6 bases). V was pared by 7 bases and J by 3 bases, with 10 bases between. CDR3 length: 12 residues. Germline V gene lookup returns CDR1 SGDLS and CDR2 YYNGEE.

For the CDR3, the DNA is TGTGCCAGCAGTTTAGGGGGACAGGTGACTATGAACACTGAAGCTTTCTTT. Its translation is CASSLGGQVTMNTEAFF. This sequence joins TRBV27 and TRBJ1-1; 8 bases line up with TRBD1. Germline trimming cut 2 bases from V and 0 bases from J; bases unmatched to any gene: 8. Germline-derived CDR1 and CDR2 are MNHEY and SMNVEV (reference sequence). This CDR3 region has 17 residues.

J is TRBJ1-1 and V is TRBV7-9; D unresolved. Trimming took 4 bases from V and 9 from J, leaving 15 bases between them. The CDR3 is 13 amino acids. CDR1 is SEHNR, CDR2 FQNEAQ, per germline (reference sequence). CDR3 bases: TGTGCCAGCAGCTGGGAGGGTCGGAATAAAGCTTTCTTT. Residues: CASSWEGRNKAFF.

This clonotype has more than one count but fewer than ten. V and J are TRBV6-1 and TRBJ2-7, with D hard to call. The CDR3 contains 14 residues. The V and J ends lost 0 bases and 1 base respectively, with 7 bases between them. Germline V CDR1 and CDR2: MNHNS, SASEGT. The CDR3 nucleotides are TGTGCCAGCAGTGAAGCTCTAGTTTCCTACGAGCAGTACTTC. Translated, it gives CASSEALVSYEQYF.

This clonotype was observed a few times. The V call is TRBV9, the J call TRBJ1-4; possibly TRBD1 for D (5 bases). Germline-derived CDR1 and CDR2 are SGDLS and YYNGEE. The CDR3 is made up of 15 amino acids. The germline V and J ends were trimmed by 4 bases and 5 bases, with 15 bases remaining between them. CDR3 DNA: TGTGCCAGCAGCTCCAGCGGGGGGACCAATGAAAAACTGTTTTTT. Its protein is CASSSSGGTNEKLFF.

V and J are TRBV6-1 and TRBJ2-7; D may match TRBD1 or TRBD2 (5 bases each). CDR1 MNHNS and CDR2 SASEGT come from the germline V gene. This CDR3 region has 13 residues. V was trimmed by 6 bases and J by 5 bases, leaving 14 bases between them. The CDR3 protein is CASSRDPIDEQYF. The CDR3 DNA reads TGTGCCAGCAGCAGGGACCCAATTGACGAGCAGTACTTC.

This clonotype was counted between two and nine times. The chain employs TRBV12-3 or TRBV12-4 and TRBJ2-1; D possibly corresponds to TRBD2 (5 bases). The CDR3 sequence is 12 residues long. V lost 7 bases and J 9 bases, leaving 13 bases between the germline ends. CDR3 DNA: TGTGCCAGCAAGCCGACAAGCGGTGAGCAGTTCTTC. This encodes CASKPTSGEQFF.

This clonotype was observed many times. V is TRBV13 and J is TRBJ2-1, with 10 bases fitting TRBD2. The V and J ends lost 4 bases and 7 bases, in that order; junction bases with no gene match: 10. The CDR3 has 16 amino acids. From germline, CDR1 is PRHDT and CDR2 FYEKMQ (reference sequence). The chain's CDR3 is CASSSNSGRARNEQFF. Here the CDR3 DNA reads TGTGCCAGCAGCTCTAACAGCGGGAGGGCCCGGAATGAGCAGTTCTTC.

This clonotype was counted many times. This CDR3 reads CASSPGLAGSTDTQYF. The CDR3 DNA follows: TGCGCCAGCAGCCCAGGACTAGCGGGGAGCACAGATACGCAGTATTTT. This chain uses TRBV5-1 with TRBJ2-3; 12 bases line up with TRBD2. V was pared by 4 bases and J by 0 bases, with 3 bases of the junction left unmatched. Germline values: CDR1 SGHRS, CDR2 YFSETQ. The CDR3 sequence is 16 residues long.

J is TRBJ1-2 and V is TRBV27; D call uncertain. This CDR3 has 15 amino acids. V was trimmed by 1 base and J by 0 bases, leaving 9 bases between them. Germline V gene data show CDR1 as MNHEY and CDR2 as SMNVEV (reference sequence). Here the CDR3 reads CASSLFGLANYGYTF. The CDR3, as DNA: TGTGCCAGCAGTTTATTTGGGCTCGCTAACTATGGCTACACCTTC.

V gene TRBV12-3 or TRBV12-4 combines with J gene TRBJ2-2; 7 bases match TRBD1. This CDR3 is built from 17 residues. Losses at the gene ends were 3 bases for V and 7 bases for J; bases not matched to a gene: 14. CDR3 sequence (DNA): TGTGCCAGCAGTTTTCCCGAAGGGGGCGTGCAAGGCGGGGAGCTGTTTTTT. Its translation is CASSFPEGGVQGGELFF.

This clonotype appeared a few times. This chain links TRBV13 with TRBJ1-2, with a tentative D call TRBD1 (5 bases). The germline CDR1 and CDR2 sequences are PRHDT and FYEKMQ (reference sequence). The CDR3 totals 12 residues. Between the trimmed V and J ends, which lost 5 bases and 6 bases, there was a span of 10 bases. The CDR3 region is CASSQGIHGYTF. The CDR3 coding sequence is TGTGCCAGCAGCCAGGGTATTCATGGCTACACCTTC.

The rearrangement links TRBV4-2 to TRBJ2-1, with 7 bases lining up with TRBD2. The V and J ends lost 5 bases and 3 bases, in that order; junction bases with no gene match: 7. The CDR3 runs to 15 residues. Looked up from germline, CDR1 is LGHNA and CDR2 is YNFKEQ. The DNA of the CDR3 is TGTGCCAGCAGCTCGTATGCGGGAGACTACAATGAGCAGTTCTTC. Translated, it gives CASSSYAGDYNEQFF.

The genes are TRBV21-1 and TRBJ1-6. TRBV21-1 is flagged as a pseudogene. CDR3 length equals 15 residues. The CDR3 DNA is TGTGCCAGCAGCAAAGACAGAAGGGTAACTTCACCCCTCCACTTT. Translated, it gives CASSKDRRVTSPLHF.

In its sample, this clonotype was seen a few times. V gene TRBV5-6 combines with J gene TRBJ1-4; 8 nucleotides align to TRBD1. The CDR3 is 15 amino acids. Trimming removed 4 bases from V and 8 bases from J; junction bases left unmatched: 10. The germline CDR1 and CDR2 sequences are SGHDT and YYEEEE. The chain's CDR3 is CASSPTGTGKEKLFF. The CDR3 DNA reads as TGTGCCAGCAGCCCCACCGGGACAGGAAAAGAAAAACTGTTTTTT. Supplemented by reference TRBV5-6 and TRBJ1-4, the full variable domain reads DAGVTQSPTHLIKTRGQQVTLRCSPKSGHDTVSWYQQALGQGPQFIFQYYEEEERQRGNFPDRFSGHQFPNYSSELNVNALLLGDSALYLCASSPTGTGKEKLFFGSGTQLSVL.

As DNA, the CDR3 is TGTGCCAGTAGGGGACAGGGCGGATATGGCTACACCTTC. As protein: CASRGQGGYGYTF. The genes are TRBV19 and TRBJ1-2, with 9 bases lining up with TRBD1. Germline CDR1 reads LNHDA; CDR2 reads SQIVND (reference sequence). Trimming removed 6 bases from V and 5 bases from J; junction bases left unmatched: 4. The CDR3 runs 13 residues.

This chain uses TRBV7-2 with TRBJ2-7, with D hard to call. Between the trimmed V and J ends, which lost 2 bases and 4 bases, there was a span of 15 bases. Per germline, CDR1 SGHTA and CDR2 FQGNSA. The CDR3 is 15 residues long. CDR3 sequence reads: CASSLSSDSPYEQYF. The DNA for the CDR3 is TGTGCCAGCAGCTTATCGAGCGACTCCCCGTACGAGCAGTACTTC.

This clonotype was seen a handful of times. The CDR3 bases are TGTGCCAGCAGCTTTACGGTGGGGACAGGTCGCACAGATACGCAGTATTTT. Its translation is CASSFTVGTGRTDTQYF. The chain uses TRBV11-3 and TRBJ2-3; 8 positions match TRBD1. J gave up 1 base and V 3 bases, and 9 bases lay outside the gene matches. The CDR3 has 17 residues. Looked up from germline, CDR1 is SGHNT and CDR2 is YENEEA.

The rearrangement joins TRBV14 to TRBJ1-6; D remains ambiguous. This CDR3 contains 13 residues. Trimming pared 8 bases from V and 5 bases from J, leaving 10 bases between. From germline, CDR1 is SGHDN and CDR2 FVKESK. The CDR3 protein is CASGPLNNSPLHF. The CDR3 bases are TGTGCCAGCGGTCCGCTAAATAATTCACCCCTCCACTTT.

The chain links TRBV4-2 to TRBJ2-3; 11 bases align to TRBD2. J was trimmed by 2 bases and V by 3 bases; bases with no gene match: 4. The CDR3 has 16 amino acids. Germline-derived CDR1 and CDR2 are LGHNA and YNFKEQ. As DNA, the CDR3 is TGTGCCAGCAGCCAGGAACTAGCGGGGGTCACAGATACGCAGTATTTT. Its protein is CASSQELAGVTDTQYF.

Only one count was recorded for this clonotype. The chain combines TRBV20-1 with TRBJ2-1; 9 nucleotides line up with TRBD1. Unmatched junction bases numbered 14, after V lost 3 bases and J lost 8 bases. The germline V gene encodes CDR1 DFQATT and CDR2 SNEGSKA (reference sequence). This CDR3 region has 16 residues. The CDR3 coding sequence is TGCAGTGCTAGCTCAAGGGACAGGGAAATCTTCTATGAGCAGTTCTTC. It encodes CSASSRDREIFYEQFF.

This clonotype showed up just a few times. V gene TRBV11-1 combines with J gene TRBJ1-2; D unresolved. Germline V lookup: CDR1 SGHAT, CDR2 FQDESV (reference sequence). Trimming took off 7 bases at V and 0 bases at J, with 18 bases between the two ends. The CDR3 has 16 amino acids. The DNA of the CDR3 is TGTGCCAGCACCCCCCGAGACATCCCCGCTAACTATGGCTACACCTTC. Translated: CASTPRDIPANYGYTF.

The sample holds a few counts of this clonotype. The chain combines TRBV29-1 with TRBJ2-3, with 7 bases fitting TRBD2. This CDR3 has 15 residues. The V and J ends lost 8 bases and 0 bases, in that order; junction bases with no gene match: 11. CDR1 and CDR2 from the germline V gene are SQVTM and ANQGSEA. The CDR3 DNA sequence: TGCAGCACTATGGGGAGGGCGTATAGCACAGATACGCAGTATTTT. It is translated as CSTMGRAYSTDTQYF.

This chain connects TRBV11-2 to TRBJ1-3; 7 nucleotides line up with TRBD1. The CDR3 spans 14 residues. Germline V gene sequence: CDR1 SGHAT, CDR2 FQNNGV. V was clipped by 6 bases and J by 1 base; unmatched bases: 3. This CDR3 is CASRTTGSGNTIYF. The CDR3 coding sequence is TGTGCCAGCAGAACGACAGGGTCTGGAAACACCATATATTTT. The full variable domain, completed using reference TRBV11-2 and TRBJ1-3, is EAGVAQSPRYKIIEKRQSVAFWCNPISGHATLYWYQQILGQGPKLLIQFQNNGVVDDSQLPKDRFSAERLKGVDSTLKIQPAKLEDSAVYLCASRTTGSGNTIYFGEGSWLTVV.